The 10 T cell receptor beta chains given below trace back to one sample, sequenced in a study of cytomegalovirus exposure and HLA in healthy donors. Method: immunoSEQ multiplex PCR; TCRdb's copy keeps in-frame clones and lacks some. The repertoire holds 70,000 to 75,000 clones, with around 93% as singletons. The sample comprised PBMCs. The source of these receptors is a woman under 30 in good health and CMV-seronegative.

The chain uses TRBV7-2 and TRBJ2-7, with a tentative D call TRBD2 (7 bases). The CDR3 is 15 amino acids. Germline loops: CDR1 SGHTA, CDR2 FQGNSA. Trimming took 0 bases from V and 1 from J, leaving 10 bases between them. The CDR3 bases are TGTGCCAGCAGCTTAGCGGGGGGGCGGTCCTACGAGCAGTACTTC. Protein sequence: CASSLAGGRSYEQYF.

The chain links TRBV6-5 to TRBJ2-5, with D possibly being TRBD2 (6 bases). Looked up from germline, CDR1 is MNHEY and CDR2 is SVGAGI. The CDR3 is made up of 13 amino acids. Trimming took 6 bases from V and 5 from J, leaving 13 bases between them. CDR3 sequence (DNA): TGTGCCAGCAGGACCGGGACTGACGAGACCCAGTACTTC. This codes for CASRTGTDETQYF.

V and J are TRBV9 and TRBJ1-2; tentative D call: TRBD1 (6 bases). The CDR3 runs 15 residues. Germline V gene lookup returns CDR1 SGDLS and CDR2 YYNGEE. The ends were cut back, 3 bases at V and 6 bases at J, with 18 bases in the middle. This chain's CDR3 is CASSARPGASDGYTF. CDR3 bases: TGTGCCAGCAGCGCTAGACCAGGGGCATCGGATGGCTACACCTTC.

The CDR3 DNA reads TGTGCCAGCAGTCCGACTAGCATCCACGAGCAGTACTTC. Translating it yields CASSPTSIHEQYF. V is TRBV28 and J is TRBJ2-7; 7 positions agree with TRBD2. With V trimmed by 5 bases and J by 5 bases, 6 bases remained unmatched. Germline lookup yields CDR1 MDHEN and CDR2 SYDVKM. The CDR3 consists of 13 residues.

The chain uses TRBV7-2 and TRBJ2-3; TRBD2 matches at 8 bases. Germline loops: CDR1 SGHTA, CDR2 FQGNSA. J gave up 1 base and V 7 bases, and 4 bases lay outside the gene matches. There are 14 residues in the CDR3. The CDR3 loop reads CASTRSGGTDTQYF. DNA for the CDR3: TGTGCCAGCACCCGTAGCGGGGGCACAGATACGCAGTATTTT.

V is TRBV19 and J is TRBJ2-3; D gene ambiguous. The germline CDR1 and CDR2 sequences are LNHDA and SQIVND (reference sequence). The CDR3 contains 14 residues. Trimming left V 3 bases short and J 2 bases short, with 9 bases between. The chain's CDR3 is CASSISQYTDTQYF. The CDR3 DNA reads TGTGCCAGTAGTATTTCACAGTACACAGATACGCAGTATTTT.

The rearrangement links TRBV7-3 to TRBJ2-5; 14 bases fit TRBD2. This CDR3 has 15 amino acids. J was trimmed by 5 bases and V by 3 bases; bases with no gene match: 2. Germline V lookup: CDR1 SGHTA, CDR2 FQGTGA. This CDR3 is CASSLTSGGAETQYF. The CDR3 DNA reads TGTGCCAGCAGCTTGACTAGCGGGGGGGCCGAGACCCAGTACTTC. The whole variable domain, filled in from reference TRBV7-3 and TRBJ2-5, reads GAGVSQTPSNKVTEKGKYVELRCDPISGHTALYWYRQSLGQGPEFLIYFQGTGAADDSGLPNDRFFAVRPEGSVSTLKIQRTERGDSAVYLCASSLTSGGAETQYFGPGTRLLVL.

The chain joins TRBV30 to TRBJ1-4; D perhaps matches TRBD1 (6 bases). V lost 0 bases to trimming and J lost 7 bases, with 6 bases between them. The CDR3 sequence is 12 residues long. Germline loops: CDR1 GTSNPN, CDR2 SVGIG (reference sequence). In DNA, the CDR3 is TGTGCCTGGAGTGTACAGGGTGAAAAACTGTTTTTT. Residues: CAWSVQGEKLFF.

The chain uses TRBV28 and TRBJ2-4; TRBD1 agrees at 7 bases. CDR3 length equals 16 residues. V dropped 3 bases and J dropped 0; count of bases not matched to a gene: 5. Germline V gene sequence: CDR1 MDHEN, CDR2 SYDVKM. CDR3 coding DNA: TGTGCCAGCAGTTTCGGACAGGAGCTAGCCAAAAACATTCAGTACTTC. As protein: CASSFGQELAKNIQYF.

The rearrangement links TRBV5-1 to TRBJ2-2, with 9 bases matching TRBD1. The V gene's germline CDR1 is SGHRS and CDR2 YFSETQ. The CDR3 has 15 residues. V lost 2 bases to trimming and J lost 5 bases; unmatched junction nucleotides: 4. The CDR3 DNA sequence: TGCGCCAGCAGCTTTGGGGACAGGGTAACCGGGGAGCTGTTTTTT. Its translation: CASSFGDRVTGELFF.